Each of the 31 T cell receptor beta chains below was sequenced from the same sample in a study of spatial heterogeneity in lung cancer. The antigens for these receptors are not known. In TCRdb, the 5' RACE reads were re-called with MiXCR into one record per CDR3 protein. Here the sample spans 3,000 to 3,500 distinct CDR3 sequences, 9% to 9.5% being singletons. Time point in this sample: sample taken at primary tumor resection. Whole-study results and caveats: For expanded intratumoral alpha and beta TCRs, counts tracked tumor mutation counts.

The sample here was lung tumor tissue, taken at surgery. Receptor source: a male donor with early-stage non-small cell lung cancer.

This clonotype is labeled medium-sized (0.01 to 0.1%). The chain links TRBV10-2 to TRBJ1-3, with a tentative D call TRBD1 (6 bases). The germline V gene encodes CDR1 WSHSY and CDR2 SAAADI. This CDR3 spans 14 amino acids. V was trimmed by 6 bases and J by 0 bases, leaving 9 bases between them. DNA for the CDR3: TGCGCCAGCAGGGGGGCTGACTCTGGAAACACCATATATTTT. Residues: CASRGADSGNTIYF.

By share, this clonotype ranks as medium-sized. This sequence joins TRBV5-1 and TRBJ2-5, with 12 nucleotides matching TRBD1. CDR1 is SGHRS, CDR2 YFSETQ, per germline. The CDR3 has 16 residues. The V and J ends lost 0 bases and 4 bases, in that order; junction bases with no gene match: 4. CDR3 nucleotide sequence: TGCGCCAGCAGCTTGGAGGGACAGGGGGCTCGAGAGACCCAGTACTTC. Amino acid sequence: CASSLEGQGARETQYF.

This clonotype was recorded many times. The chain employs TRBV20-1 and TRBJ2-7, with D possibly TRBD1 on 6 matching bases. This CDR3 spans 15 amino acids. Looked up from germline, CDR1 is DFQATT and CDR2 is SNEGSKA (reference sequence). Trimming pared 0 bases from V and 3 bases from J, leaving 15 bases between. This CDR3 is CSARDYRDTGYEQYF. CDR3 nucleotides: TGCAGTGCTAGAGACTACCGGGACACCGGCTACGAGCAGTACTTC.

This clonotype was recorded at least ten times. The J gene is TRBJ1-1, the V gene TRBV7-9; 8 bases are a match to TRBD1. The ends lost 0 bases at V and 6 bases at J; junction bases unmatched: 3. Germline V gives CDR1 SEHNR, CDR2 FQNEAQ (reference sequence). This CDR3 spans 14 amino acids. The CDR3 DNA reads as TGTGCCAGCAGCTTAGCGGACAGGGTTGCTGAAGCTTTCTTT. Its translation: CASSLADRVAEAFF. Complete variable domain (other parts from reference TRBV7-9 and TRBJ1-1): DTGVSQNPRHKITKRGQNVTFRCDPISEHNRLYWYRQTLGQGPEFLTYFQNEAQLEKSRLLSDRFSAERPKGSFSTLEIQRTEQGDSAMYLCASSLADRVAEAFFGQGTRLTVV.

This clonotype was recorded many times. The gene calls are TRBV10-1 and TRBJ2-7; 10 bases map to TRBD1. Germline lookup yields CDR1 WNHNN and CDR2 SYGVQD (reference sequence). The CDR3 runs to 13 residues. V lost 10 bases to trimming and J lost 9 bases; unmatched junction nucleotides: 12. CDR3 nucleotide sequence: TGCGCCACCCAGACAGGGGGCGAATCCGGGCAGTACTTC. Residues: CATQTGGESGQYF.

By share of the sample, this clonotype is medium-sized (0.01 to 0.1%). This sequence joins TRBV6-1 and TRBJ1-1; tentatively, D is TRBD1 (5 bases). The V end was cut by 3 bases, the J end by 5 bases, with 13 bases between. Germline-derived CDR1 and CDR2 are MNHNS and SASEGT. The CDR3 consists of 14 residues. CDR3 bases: TGTGCCAGCAGTGAGGTCTTCCGGGGGACTGAAGCTTTCTTT. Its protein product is CASSEVFRGTEAFF.

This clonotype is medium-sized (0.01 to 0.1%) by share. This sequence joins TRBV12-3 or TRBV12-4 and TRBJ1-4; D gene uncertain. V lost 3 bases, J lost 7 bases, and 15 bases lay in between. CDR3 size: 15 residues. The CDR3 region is CASSFGVSRVEKLFF. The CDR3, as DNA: TGTGCCAGCAGTTTCGGAGTGAGTCGGGTTGAAAAACTGTTTTTT.

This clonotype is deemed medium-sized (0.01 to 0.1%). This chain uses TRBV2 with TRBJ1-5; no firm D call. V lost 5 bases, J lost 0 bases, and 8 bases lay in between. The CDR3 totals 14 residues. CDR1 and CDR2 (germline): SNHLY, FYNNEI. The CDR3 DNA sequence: TGTGCCAGCAGTCTAGGGTCTAGCAATCAGCCCCAGCATTTT. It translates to CASSLGSSNQPQHF.

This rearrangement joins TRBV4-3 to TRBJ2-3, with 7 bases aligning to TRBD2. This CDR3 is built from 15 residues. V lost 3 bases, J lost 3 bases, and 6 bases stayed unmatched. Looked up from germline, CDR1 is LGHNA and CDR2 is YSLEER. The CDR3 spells CASSQEGGRTDTQYF. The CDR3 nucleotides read TGCGCCAGCAGCCAGGAGGGAGGGAGGACAGATACGCAGTATTTT.

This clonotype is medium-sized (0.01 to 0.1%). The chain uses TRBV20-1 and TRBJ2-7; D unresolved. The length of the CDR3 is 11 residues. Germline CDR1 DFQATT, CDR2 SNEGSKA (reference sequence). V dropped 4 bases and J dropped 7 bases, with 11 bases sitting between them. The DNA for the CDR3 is TGCAGTGCTATCGCTATGAAGGAGCAGTACTTC. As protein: CSAIAMKEQYF.

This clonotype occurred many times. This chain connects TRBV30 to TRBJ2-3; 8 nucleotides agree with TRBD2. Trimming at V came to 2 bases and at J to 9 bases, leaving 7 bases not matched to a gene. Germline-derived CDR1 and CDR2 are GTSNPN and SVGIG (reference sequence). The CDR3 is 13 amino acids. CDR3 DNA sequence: TGTGCCTGGAGTACCGGGGGGGCGGAGACGCAGTATTTT. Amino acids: CAWSTGGAETQYF.

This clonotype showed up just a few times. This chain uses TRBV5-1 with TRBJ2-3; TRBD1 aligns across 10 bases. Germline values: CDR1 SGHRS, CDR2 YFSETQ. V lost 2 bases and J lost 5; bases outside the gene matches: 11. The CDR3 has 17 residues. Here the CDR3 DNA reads TGCGCCAGCAGCTTCCAGGCCGGGACAGGGGCCGGAGATACGCAGTATTTT. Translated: CASSFQAGTGAGDTQYF.

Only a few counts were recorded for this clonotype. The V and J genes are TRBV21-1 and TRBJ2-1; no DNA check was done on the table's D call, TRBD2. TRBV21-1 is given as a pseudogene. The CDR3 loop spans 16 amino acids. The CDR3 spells CASTQRGTSVHNEQFF. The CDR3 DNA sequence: TGTGCCAGCACCCAGAGGGGGACTAGCGTACACAATGAGCAGTTCTTC.

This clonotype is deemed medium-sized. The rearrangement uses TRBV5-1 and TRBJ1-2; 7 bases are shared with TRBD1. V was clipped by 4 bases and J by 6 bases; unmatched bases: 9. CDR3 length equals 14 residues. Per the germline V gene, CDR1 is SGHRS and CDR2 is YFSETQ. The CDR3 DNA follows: TGCGCCAGCAGCCGGACACAGGGGTTGGATGGCTACACCTTC. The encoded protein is CASSRTQGLDGYTF.

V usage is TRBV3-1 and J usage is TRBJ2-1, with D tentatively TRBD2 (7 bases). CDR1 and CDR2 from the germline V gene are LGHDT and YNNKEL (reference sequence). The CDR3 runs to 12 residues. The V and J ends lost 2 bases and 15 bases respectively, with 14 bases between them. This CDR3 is CASSQLGGLWFF. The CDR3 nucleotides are TGTGCCAGCAGCCAACTGGGGGGGCTTTGGTTCTTC.

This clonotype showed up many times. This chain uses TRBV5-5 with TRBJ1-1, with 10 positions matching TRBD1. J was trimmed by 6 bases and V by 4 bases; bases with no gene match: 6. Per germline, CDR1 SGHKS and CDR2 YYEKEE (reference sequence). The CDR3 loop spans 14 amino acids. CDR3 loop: CASSRTGGTPEAFF. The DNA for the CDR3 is TGTGCCAGCAGCCGGACAGGGGGAACCCCTGAAGCTTTCTTT.

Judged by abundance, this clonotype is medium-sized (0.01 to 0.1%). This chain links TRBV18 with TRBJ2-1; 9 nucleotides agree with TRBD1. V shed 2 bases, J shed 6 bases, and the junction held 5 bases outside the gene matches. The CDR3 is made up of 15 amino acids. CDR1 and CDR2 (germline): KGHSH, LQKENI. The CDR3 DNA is TGTGCCAGCTCACCAAGGACAGGGGAAAGCAATGAGCAGTTCTTC. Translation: CASSPRTGESNEQFF.

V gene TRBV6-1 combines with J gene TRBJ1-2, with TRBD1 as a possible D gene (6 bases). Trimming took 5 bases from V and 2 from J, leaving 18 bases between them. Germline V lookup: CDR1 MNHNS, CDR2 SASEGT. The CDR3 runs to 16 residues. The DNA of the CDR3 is TGTGCCAGCAGTTCCTTTGGGACAATTAGCAACTATGGCTACACCTTC. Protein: CASSSFGTISNYGYTF.

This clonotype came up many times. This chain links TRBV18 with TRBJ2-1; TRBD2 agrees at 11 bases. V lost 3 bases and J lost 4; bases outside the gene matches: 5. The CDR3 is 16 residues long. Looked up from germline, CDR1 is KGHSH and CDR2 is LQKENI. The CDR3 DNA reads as TGTGCCAGCTCACCGTCTCCTAGCGGGGGGTACAATGAGCAGTTCTTC. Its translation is CASSPSPSGGYNEQFF.

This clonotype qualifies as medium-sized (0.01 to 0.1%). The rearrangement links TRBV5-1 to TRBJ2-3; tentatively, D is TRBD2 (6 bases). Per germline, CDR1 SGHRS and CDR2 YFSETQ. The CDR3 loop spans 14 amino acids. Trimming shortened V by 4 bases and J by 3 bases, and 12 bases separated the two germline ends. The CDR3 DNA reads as TGCGCCAGCAGCCGAACTAGCCAAACAGATACGCAGTATTTT. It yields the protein CASSRTSQTDTQYF.

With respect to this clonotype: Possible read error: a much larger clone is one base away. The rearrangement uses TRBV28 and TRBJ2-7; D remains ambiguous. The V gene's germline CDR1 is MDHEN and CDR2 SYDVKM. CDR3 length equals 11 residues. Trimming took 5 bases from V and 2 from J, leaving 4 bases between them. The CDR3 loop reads CASSLAYEQYF. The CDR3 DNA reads TGTGCCAGCAGTCTGGCCTACGAGCAGTACTTC.

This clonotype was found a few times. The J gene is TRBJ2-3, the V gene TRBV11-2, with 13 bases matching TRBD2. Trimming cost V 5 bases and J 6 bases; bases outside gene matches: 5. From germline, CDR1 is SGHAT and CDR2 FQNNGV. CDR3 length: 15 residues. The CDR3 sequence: CASSLRGLAGDTQYF. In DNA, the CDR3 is TGTGCCAGCAGCCTACGGGGACTAGCGGGGGATACGCAGTATTTT. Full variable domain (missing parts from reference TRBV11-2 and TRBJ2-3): EAGVAQSPRYKIIEKRQSVAFWCNPISGHATLYWYQQILGQGPKLLIQFQNNGVVDDSQLPKDRFSAERLKGVDSTLKIQPAKLEDSAVYLCASSLRGLAGDTQYFGPGTRLTVL.

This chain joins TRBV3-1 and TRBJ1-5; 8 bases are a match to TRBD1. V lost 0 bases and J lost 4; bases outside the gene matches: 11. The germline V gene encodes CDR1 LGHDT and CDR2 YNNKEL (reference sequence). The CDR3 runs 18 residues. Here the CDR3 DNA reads TGTGCCAGCAGCCAAGAGCGGGGGACAGGCACTCGAAATCAGCCCCAGCATTTT. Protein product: CASSQERGTGTRNQPQHF.

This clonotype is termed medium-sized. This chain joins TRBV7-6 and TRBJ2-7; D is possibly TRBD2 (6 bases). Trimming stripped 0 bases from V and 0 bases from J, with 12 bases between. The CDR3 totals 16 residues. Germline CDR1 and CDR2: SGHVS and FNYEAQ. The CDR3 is CASSLAWGDVSYEQYF. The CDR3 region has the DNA TGTGCCAGCAGCTTAGCGTGGGGGGACGTCTCCTACGAGCAGTACTTC.

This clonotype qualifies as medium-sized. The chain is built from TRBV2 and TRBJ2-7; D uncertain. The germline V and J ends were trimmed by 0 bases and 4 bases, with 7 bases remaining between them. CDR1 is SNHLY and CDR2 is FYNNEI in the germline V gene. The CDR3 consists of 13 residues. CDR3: CASSEARGYEQYF. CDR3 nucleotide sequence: TGTGCCAGCAGTGAAGCGCGAGGATACGAGCAGTACTTC.

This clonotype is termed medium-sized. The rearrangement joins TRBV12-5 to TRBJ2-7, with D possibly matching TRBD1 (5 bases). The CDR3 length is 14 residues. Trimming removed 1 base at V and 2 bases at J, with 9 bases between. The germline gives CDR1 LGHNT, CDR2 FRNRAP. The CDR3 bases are TGTGCTAGTGGTTTGGAGCAGGGCCCCTACGAGCAGTACTTC. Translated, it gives CASGLEQGPYEQYF.

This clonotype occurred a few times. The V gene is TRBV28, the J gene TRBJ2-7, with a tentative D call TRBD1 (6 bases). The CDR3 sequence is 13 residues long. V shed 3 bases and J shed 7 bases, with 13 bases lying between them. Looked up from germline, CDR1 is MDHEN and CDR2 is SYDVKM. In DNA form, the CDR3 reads TGTGCCAGCAGTTTCTTCAGGGGTGGGGAGCAGTACTTC. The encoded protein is CASSFFRGGEQYF.

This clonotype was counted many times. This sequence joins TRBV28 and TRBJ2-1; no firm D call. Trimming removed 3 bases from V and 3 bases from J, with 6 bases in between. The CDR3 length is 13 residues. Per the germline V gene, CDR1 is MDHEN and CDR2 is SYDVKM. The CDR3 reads CASSFVYYNEQFF. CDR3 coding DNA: TGTGCCAGCAGTTTCGTCTACTACAATGAGCAGTTCTTC.

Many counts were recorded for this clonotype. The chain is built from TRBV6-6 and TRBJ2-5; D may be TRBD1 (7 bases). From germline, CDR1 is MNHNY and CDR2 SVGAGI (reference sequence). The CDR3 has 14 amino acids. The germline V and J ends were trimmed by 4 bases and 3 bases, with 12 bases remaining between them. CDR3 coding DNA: TGTGCCAGCAGTTCCCAGGGGGGCGAAGAGACCCAGTACTTC. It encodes CASSSQGGEETQYF.

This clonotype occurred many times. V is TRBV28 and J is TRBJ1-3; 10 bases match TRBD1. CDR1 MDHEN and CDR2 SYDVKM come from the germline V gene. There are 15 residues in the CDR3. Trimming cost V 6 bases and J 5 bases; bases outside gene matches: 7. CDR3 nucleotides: TGTGCCAGCAGCTCCAAGGGACAGGGGAGAAACACCATATATTTT. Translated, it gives CASSSKGQGRNTIYF.

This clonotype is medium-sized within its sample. CDR3 sequence reads: CASSRPYSTDTQYF. For the CDR3, the DNA is TGTGCCAGCAGCCGACCTTATAGCACAGATACGCAGTATTTT. The chain uses TRBV7-8 and TRBJ2-3; no firm D call. V lost 5 bases and J lost 0, with 9 bases in between. CDR3 size: 14 residues. Germline V gene sequence: CDR1 SGHVS, CDR2 FQNEAQ.